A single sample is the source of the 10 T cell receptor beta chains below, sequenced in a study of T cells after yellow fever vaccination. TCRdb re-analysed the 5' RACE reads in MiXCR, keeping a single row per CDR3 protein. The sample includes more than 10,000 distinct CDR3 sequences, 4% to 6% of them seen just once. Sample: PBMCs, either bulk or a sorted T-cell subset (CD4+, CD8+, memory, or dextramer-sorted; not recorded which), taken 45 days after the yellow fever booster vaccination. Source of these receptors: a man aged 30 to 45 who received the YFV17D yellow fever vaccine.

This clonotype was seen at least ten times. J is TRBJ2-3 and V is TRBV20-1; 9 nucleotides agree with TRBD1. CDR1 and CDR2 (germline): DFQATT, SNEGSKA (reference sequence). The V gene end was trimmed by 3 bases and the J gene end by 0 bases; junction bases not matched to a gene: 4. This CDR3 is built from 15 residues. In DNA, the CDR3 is TGCAGTGCTAGGAGGACAGGGGAGAGCACAGATACGCAGTATTTT. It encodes CSARRTGESTDTQYF.

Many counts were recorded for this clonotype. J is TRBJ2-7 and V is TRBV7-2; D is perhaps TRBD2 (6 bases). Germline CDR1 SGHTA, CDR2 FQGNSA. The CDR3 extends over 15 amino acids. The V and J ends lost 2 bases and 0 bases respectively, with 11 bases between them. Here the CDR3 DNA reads TGTGCCAGCAGCTTAATAGCGGTGGACTCCTACGAGCAGTACTTC. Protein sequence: CASSLIAVDSYEQYF.

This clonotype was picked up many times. The chain's CDR3 is CASSLLMGRTGGTHEQYF. The CDR3 DNA follows: TGTGCCAGCAGCCTCCTGATGGGCAGGACGGGAGGTACCCACGAGCAGTACTTC. The V call is TRBV3-1, the J call TRBJ2-7, with 7 bases lining up with TRBD2. The germline gives CDR1 LGHDT, CDR2 YNNKEL (reference sequence). The CDR3 consists of 18 residues. V was pared by 4 bases and J by 5 bases, with 20 bases of the junction left unmatched.

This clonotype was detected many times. CDR3 amino acids: CASRTGAGQPQHF. For the CDR3, the DNA is TGTGCCAGCAGAACAGGGGCTGGTCAGCCCCAGCATTTT. The rearrangement uses TRBV28 and TRBJ1-5; 7 bases are a match to TRBD1. After removal of 6 bases from V and 6 bases from J, the junction contained 5 bases not matched to a gene. In germline, CDR1 is MDHEN, CDR2 SYDVKM. The CDR3 loop spans 13 amino acids. The full variable domain, its missing parts supplied by reference TRBV28 and TRBJ1-5, is DVKVTQSSRYLVKRTGEKVFLECVQDMDHENMFWYRQDPGLGLRLIYFSYDVKMKEKGDIPEGYSVSREKKERFSLILESASTNQTSMYLCASRTGAGQPQHFGDGTRLSIL.

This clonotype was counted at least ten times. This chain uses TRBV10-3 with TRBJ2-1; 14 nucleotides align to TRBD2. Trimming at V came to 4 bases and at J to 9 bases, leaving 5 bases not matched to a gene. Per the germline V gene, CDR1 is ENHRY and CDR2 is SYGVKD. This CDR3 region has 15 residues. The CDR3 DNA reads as TGTGCCATCAGTGGGGGACTAGCGGGAGTTAGTGAGCAGTTCTTC. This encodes CAISGGLAGVSEQFF.

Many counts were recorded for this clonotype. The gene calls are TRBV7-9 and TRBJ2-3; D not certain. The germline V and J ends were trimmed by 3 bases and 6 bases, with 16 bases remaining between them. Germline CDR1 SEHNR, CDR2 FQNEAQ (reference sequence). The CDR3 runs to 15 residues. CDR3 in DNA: TGTGCCAGCAGCTTCACTCCTTCCTTGGGGGATACGCAGTATTTT. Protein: CASSFTPSLGDTQYF.

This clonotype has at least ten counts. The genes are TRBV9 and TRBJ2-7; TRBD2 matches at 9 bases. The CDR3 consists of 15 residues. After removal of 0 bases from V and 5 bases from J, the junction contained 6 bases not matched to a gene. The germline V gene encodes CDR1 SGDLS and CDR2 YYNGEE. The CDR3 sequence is CASSVALAGRNEQYF. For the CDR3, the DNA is TGTGCCAGCAGCGTAGCCCTAGCGGGAAGGAACGAGCAGTACTTC. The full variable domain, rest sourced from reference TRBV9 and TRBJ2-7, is DSGVTQTPKHLITATGQRVTLRCSPRSGDLSVYWYQQSLDQGLQFLIQYYNGEERAKGNILERFSAQQFPDLHSELNLSSLELGDSALYFCASSVALAGRNEQYFGPGTRLTVT.

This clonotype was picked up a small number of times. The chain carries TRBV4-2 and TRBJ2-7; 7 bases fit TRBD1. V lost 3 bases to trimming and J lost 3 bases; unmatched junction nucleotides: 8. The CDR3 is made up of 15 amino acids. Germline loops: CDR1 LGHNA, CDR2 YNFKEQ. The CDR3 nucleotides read TGTGCCAGCAGCCAGATAGACAGGGCGGGCTACGAGCAGTACTTC. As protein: CASSQIDRAGYEQYF.

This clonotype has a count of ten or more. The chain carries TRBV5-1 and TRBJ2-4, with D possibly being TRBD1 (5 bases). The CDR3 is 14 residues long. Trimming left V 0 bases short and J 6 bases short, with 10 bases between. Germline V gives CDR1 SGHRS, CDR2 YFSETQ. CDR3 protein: CASSLADKLNIQYF. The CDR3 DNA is TGCGCCAGCAGCTTGGCGGACAAACTAAACATTCAGTACTTC.

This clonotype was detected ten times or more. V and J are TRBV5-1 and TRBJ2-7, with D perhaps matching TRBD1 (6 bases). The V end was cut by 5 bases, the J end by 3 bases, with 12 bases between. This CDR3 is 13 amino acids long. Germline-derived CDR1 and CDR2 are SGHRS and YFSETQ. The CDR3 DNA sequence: TGCGCCAGCAGACGGCAACAGGGCTACGAGCAGTACTTC. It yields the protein CASRRQQGYEQYF.